This T cell receptor (beta chain) comes out of a study of identical twins. A single record per CDR3 protein comes from TCRdb applying MiXCR to the 5' RACE reads. The sample carries 230,000 or so distinct CDR3 sequences, roughly 8% recorded once. V was pared by 5 bases and J by 0 bases, with 9 bases of the junction left unmatched. CDR3 length: 16 amino acids. Germline V gives CDR1 LGHNA, CDR2 YNFKEQ. In this sample, this clonotype turned up many times. Among all donors, each was a healthy Caucasian. The same sample was also studied in work on yellow fever vaccine responses in identical twins.

The sample was CD8+ T cells sorted from blood. This TCR was sampled from a woman in her late teens or twenties in good health. V is TRBV4-2 and J is TRBJ2-7, with 8 positions matching TRBD2. CDR3: CASSTQIGGGSYEQYF. For the CDR3, the DNA is TGTGCCAGCAGCACACAAATCGGGGGGGGCTCCTACGAGCAGTACTTC.